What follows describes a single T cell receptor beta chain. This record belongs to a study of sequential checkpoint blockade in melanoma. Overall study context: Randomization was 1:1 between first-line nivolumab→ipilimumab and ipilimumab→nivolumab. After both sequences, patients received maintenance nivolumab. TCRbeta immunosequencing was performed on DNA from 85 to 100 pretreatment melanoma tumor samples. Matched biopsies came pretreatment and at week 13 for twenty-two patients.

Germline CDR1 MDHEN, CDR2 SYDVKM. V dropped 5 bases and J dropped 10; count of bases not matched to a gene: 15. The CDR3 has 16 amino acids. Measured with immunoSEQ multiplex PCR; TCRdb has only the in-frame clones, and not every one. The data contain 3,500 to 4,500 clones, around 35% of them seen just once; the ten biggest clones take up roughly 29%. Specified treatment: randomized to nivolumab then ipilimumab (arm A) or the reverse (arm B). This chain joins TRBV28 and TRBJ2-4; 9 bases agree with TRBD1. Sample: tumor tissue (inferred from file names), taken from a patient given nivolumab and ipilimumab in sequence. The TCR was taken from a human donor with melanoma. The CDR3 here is CASSPPPGQGTTIQYF. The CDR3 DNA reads TGTGCCAGCAGTCCTCCCCCGGGACAGGGAACGACTATTCAGTACTTC.